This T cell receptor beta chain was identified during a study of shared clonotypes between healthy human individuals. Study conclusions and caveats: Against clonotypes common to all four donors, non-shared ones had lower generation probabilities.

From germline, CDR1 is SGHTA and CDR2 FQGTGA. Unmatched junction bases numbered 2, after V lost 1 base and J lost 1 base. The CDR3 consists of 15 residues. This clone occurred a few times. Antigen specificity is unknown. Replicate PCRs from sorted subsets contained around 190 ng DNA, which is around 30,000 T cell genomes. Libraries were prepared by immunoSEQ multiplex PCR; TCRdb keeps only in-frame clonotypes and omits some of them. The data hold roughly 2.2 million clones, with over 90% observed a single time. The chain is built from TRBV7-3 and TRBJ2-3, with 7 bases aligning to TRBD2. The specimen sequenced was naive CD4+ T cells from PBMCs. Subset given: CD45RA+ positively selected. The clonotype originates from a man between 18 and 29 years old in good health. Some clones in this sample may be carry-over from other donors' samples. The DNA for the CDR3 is TGTGCCAGCAGCTTAAGGCTAGCGGGCACAGATACGCAGTATTTT. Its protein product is CASSLRLAGTDTQYF.